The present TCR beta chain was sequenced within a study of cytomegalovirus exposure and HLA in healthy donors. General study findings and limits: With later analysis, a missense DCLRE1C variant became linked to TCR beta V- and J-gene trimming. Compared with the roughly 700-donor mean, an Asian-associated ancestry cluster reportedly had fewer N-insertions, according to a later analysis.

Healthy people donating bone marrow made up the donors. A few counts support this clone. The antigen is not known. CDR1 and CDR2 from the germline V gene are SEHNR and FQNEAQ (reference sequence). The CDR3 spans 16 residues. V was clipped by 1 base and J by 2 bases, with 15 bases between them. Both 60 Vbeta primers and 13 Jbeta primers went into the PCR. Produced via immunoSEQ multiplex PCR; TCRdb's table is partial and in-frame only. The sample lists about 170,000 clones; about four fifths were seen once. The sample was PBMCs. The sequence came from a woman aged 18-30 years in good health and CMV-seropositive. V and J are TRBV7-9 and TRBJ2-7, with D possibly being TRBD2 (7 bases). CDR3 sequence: CASSLVKGGVPYEQYF. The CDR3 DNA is TGTGCCAGCAGCTTAGTAAAAGGGGGGGTCCCCTACGAGCAGTACTTC.